The text below deals with one TCR beta chain. These data originate in a study of T cell changes during pregnancy in multiple sclerosis. Repertoires were generated with immunoSEQ multiplex PCR, while TCRdb's copy carries only in-frame clones and drops some. The table lists some 80,000 clones, roughly 90% of them singletons. The CDR3 is 15 amino acids. Germline CDR1 reads LNHDA; CDR2 reads SQIVND (reference sequence). V shed 7 bases, J shed 5 bases, and the junction held 13 bases outside the gene matches. V usage is TRBV19 and J usage is TRBJ1-1; 7 bases line up with TRBD1. Sample: peripheral blood, taken in the first trimester of pregnancy. This clonotype was sampled from a female donor with multiple sclerosis, enrolled in a pregnancy study. The CDR3: CASTVDRLSTTEAFF. CDR3 nucleotides: TGTGCCAGTACCGTGGACAGGCTGAGTACAACTGAAGCTTTCTTT.